This entry features one T cell receptor beta chain sequence. What this receptor recognizes is not known. No quality values exist for individual bases; no much larger clone is one base distant. This specimen belongs to a study of blood T cell repertoires in COVID-19 (dated by TCRdb to about 2020). Study-level background: Samples covering the acute and convalescent phases of COVID-19 were provided by collaborators in the United States, Italy and Spain. The dataset comprised deeply sampled blood TCRbeta repertoires from subjects exposed to, actively infected with, or recovered from COVID-19. Where available, HLA class I and class II types were taken from metadata supplied by the sample provider and were not determined by assay-based typing. The samples were drawn from two sources: the first 160 participants of the ongoing ImmuneRACE study, and 950 to 1,500 subjects contributed by 6 global collaborators. Nearly every sample came with metadata listing a de-identified subject ID, COVID-19 status, age in years and sex. The prospective study material was composed of cDNA or gDNA derived from T cells, B-cell-depleted T cells, or PBMCs. The repertoires were released in a freely available public database meant as a resource for research on the immune response to SARS-CoV-2. The paper as a whole reports these results and caveats: How much clinical and demographic metadata was included differed by source and by participant, and the metadata was provided uncurated.

The collaborating institutions used their own protocols to collect whole blood in K2EDTA tubes. For TCRbeta analysis, collaborator samples were shipped as frozen whole blood, as isolated PBMCs, or as DNA extracted from either sample type. The germline V gene sets CDR1 to SNHLY and CDR2 to FYNNEI. From the cysteine through the phenylalanine, the CDR3 covers 15 amino acids. Kept here is only the CDR3 DNA, which spans 45 bases and is read in frame from base 1. Relative to germline, V is missing 1 base and J is missing 9 bases, with 6 bases of the junction outside any gene match. TCRbeta CDR3 regions were amplified from genomic DNA using the immunoSEQ Assay, a bias-controlled multiplex PCR. In the paper's pipeline: The number of nucleated cells in each sample was estimated by amplification of reference gene primers within the assay. To quantify the absolute abundance of each unique TCRbeta CDR3 rearrangement, sequence reads were collapsed and filtered. Productive Simpson clonality was computed per sample as the square root of Simpson's diversity index over productive rearrangements. This immuneACCESS table, as held by TCRdb, lists in-frame sequences with V and J called but not all clones. Of the missing ones, under half trace to an unresolved V gene in checked studies; the others have no known cause. V, J and clone size derive from that table, while D and trimming were established from the DNA sequence. The sample table holds under 300,000 clones, of which about 80% were seen once. The ten largest clones represent roughly a tenth of the sample.

The V and J segments used are TRBV2 and TRBJ1-6; the junction holds 7 bases that match TRBD1. The sample taken for sequencing was peripheral blood. The TCR comes from a woman at least 80 years old with acute or convalescent COVID-19. At the DNA level, the sequence is TGTGCCAGCAGTGAAGACGAGACAGGGACTTCACCCCTCCACTTT. Its coded protein is CASSEDETGTSPLHF.